Below are 9 T cell receptor beta chains sequenced from a single sample in a study of technical replicates of blood from a few donors (dated by TCRdb to 2016 to 2017). Preparation of the library involved the immunoSEQ multiplex PCR assay. TCRdb obtained this table from immuneACCESS and retained in-frame rearrangements with V and J assigned. These tables miss some clones; where compared with another copy, unresolved V genes account for less than half of the shortfall, and the remainder is unexplained. The sample table holds about 73,000 clones, of which roughly 93% were seen once. About 0.26% of the sample goes to the ten largest clones. The specimen was T cells isolated from PBMCs. The receptors stem from a human donor in good health.

The genes are TRBV9 and TRBJ2-1; 12 bases are a match to TRBD2. The length of the CDR3 is 17 residues. V was pared by 3 bases and J by 2 bases, with 6 bases of the junction left unmatched. Germline loops: CDR1 SGDLS, CDR2 YYNGEE. The CDR3 protein is CASSAPSGRAPYNEQFF. For the CDR3, the DNA is TGTGCCAGCAGCGCTCCTAGCGGGAGGGCCCCCTACAATGAGCAGTTCTTC.

This clone was detected once. A clone one base away is much larger, so this may be a read error. This chain links TRBV6-5 with TRBJ1-1; 7 bases match TRBD1. This CDR3 spans 13 amino acids. From germline, CDR1 is MNHEY and CDR2 SVGAGI. V lost 5 bases and J lost 3; bases outside the gene matches: 3. The CDR3 region has the DNA TGTGCCAGCAGTCCGGGACAGTACACTGAAGCTTTCTTT. Protein product: CASSPGQYTEAFF.

V gene TRBV11-2 combines with J gene TRBJ1-2, with D maybe TRBD1 (5 bases). V lost 1 base to trimming and J lost 1 base, with 22 bases between them. Germline loops: CDR1 SGHAT, CDR2 FQNNGV. This CDR3 region has 19 residues. CDR3 sequence reads: CASSLVKGAYRVDNYGYTF. CDR3 DNA sequence: TGTGCCAGCAGCTTAGTTAAAGGGGCCTATCGAGTAGATAACTATGGCTACACCTTC.

The chain employs TRBV4-1 and TRBJ2-3; 7 nucleotides line up with TRBD2. This CDR3 region has 17 residues. V shed 4 bases, J shed 2 bases, and the junction held 12 bases outside the gene matches. Germline CDR1 MGHRA, CDR2 YSYEKL. The chain's CDR3 is CASSPWEGLQATDTQYF. CDR3 sequence (DNA): TGCGCCAGCAGCCCCTGGGAGGGACTCCAAGCCACAGATACGCAGTATTTT.

The gene calls are TRBV11-3 and TRBJ2-7; the match to TRBD2 covers 7 bases. The CDR3 is 15 residues long. Germline CDR1 reads SGHNT; CDR2 reads YENEEA. Trimming cost V 1 base and J 0 bases; bases outside gene matches: 3. CDR3 protein: CASSLGGGTSYEQYF. As DNA, the CDR3 is TGTGCCAGCAGCTTAGGGGGGGGAACCTCCTACGAGCAGTACTTC.

J is TRBJ1-1 and V is TRBV9; no definite D call. The V gene's germline CDR1 is SGDLS and CDR2 YYNGEE. Trimming shortened V by 4 bases and J by 1 base, and 11 bases separated the two germline ends. CDR3 size: 14 residues. CDR3 region: CASSHFDTNTEAFF. CDR3 sequence (DNA): TGTGCCAGCAGCCACTTCGACACGAACACTGAAGCTTTCTTT.

The chain has TRBV4-1 and TRBJ1-4; TRBD1 matches at 9 bases. The CDR3 consists of 14 residues. The germline V gene encodes CDR1 MGHRA and CDR2 YSYEKL. The V segment lost 3 bases and the J segment 6 bases; nucleotides outside the gene matches: 2. Here the CDR3 reads CASSQNRGHEKLFF. The CDR3 nucleotides read TGCGCCAGCAGCCAGAACAGGGGGCATGAAAAACTGTTTTTT.

For the CDR3, the DNA is TGTGCCAGCAGCTTACAACAGGAGAGATCCTACACCTTC. Translating gives CASSLQQERSYTF. The J gene is TRBJ1-2, the V gene TRBV7-9; D perhaps matches TRBD1 (5 bases). The germline V and J ends were trimmed by 2 bases and 10 bases, with 14 bases remaining between them. Germline CDR1 SEHNR, CDR2 FQNEAQ (reference sequence). The CDR3 is 13 residues long.

The gene calls are TRBV5-1 and TRBJ1-2; D is undetermined. V lost 0 bases and J lost 6, with 6 bases in between. The germline gives CDR1 SGHRS, CDR2 YFSETQ. The CDR3 is made up of 12 amino acids. In DNA, the CDR3 is TGCGCCAGCAGCTTGGACCAGGATGGCTACACCTTC. Translated, it gives CASSLDQDGYTF.